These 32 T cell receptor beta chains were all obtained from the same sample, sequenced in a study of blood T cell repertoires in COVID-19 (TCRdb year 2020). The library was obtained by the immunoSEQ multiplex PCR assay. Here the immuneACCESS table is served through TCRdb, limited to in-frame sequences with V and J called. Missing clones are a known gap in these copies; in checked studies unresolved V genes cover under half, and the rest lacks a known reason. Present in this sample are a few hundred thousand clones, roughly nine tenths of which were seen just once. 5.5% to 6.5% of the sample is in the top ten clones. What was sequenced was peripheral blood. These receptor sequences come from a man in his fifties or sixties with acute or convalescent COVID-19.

CDR3 nucleotide sequence: TGTGCCAGCAGTCCCTCGGGAGCGCCCTACAATGAGCAGTTCTTC. It yields the protein CASSPSGAPYNEQFF. V and J are TRBV6-6 and TRBJ2-1; perhaps TRBD2 as D (6 bases). Trimming took 5 bases from V and 2 from J, leaving 13 bases between them. The germline CDR1 and CDR2 sequences are MNHNY and SVGAGI (reference sequence). The CDR3 runs 15 residues.

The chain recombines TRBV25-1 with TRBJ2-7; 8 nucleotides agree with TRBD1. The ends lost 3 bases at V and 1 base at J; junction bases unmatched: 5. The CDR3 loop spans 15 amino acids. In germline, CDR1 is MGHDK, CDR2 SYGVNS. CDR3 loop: CASSEPRGRSYEQYF. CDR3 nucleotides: TGTGCCAGCAGTGAGCCCAGGGGGCGATCCTACGAGCAGTACTTC.

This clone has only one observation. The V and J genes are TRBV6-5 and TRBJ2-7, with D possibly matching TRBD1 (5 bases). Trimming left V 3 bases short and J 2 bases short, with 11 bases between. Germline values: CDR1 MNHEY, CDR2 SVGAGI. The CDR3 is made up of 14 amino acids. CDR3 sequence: CASSYKGAAYEQYF. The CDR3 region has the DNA TGTGCCAGCAGTTATAAAGGGGCCGCCTACGAGCAGTACTTC.

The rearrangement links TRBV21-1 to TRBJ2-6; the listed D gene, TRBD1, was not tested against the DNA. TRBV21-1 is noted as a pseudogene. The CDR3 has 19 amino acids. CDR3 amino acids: CASPKAWGHWTAGANVLTF. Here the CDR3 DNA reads TGTGCCAGCCCCAAGGCCTGGGGACATTGGACAGCTGGGGCCAACGTCCTGACTTTC.

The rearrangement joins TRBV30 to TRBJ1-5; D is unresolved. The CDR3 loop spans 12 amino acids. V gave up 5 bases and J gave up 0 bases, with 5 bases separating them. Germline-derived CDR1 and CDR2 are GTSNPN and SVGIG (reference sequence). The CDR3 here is CAWGSSNQPQHF. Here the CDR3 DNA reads TGTGCCTGGGGCAGTAGCAATCAGCCCCAGCATTTT.

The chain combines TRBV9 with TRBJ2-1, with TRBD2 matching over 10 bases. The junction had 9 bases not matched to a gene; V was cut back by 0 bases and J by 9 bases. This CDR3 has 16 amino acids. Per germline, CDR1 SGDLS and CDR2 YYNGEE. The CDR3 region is CASSVAPAGGPREQFF. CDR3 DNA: TGTGCCAGCAGCGTAGCTCCAGCGGGAGGGCCTCGTGAGCAGTTCTTC. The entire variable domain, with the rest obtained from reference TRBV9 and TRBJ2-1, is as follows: DSGVTQTPKHLITATGQRVTLRCSPRSGDLSVYWYQQSLDQGLQFLIQYYNGEERAKGNILERFSAQQFPDLHSELNLSSLELGDSALYFCASSVAPAGGPREQFFGPGTRLTVL.

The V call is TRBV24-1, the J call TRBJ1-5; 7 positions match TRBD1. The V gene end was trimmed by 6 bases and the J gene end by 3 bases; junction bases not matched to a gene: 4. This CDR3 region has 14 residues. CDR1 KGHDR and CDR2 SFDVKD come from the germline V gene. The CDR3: CATSFGQDNQPQHF. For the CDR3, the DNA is TGTGCCACCAGTTTCGGACAGGACAATCAGCCCCAGCATTTT.

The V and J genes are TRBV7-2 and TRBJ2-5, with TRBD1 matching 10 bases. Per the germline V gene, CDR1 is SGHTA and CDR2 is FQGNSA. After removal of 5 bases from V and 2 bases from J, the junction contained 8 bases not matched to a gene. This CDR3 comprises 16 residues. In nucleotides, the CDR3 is TGTGCCAGCAGCCGGGGGACAGGGGTAATACAAGAGACCCAGTACTTC. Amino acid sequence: CASSRGTGVIQETQYF.

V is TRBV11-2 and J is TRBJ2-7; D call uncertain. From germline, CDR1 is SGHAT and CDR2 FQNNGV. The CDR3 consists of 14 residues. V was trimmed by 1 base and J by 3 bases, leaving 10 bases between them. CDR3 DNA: TGTGCCAGCAGCTTAGTTGACAACAACTACGAGCAGTACTTC. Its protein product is CASSLVDNNYEQYF.

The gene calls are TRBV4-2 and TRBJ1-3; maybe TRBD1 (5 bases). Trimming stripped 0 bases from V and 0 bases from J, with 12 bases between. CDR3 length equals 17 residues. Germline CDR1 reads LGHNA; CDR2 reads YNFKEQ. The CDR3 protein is CASSQESGPVSGNTIYF. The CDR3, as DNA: TGTGCCAGCAGCCAAGAATCAGGGCCCGTCTCTGGAAACACCATATATTTT.

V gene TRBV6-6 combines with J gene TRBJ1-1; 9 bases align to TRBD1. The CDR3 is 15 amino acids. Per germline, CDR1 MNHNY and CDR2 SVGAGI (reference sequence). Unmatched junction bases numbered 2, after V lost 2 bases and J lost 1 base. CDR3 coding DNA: TGTGCCAGCAGTTACATGACAGGGGGGAACACTGAAGCTTTCTTT. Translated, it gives CASSYMTGGNTEAFF.

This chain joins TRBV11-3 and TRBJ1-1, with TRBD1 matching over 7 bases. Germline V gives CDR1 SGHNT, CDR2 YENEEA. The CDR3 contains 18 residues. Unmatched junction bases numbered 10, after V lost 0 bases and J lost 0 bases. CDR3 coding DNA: TGTGCCAGCAGCTTAGATCTTTTGGGGACAGTTTTGAACACTGAAGCTTTCTTT. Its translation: CASSLDLLGTVLNTEAFF.

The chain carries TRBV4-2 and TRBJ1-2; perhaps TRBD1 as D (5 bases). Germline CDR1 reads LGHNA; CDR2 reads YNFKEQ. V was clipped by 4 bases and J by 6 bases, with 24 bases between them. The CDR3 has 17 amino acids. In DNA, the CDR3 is TGTGCCAGCAGCCGAGGTACGCAGGGTTTTGGGGTCGATGGCTACACCTTC. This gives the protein CASSRGTQGFGVDGYTF.

This CDR3 reads CASSQSDRGLSGNTIYF. CDR3 DNA sequence: TGCGCCAGCAGCCAATCGGACAGGGGACTTTCTGGAAACACCATATATTTT. V is TRBV4-1 and J is TRBJ1-3; 9 bases align to TRBD1. CDR1 is MGHRA and CDR2 is YSYEKL in the germline V gene. V shed 2 bases and J 1 base; nucleotides not matched to a gene: 6. The CDR3 sequence is 17 residues long.

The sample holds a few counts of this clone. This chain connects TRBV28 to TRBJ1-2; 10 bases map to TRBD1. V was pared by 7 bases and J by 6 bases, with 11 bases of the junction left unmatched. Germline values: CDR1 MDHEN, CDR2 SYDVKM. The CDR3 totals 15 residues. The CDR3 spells CASTRPGQGVNGYTF. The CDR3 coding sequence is TGTGCCAGCACCCGACCCGGACAGGGGGTCAATGGCTACACCTTC.

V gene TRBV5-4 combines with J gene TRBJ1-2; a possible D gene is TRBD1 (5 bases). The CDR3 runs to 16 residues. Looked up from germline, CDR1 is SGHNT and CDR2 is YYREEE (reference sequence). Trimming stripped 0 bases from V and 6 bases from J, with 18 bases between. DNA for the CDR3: TGTGCCAGCAGCTTGGGGGGCCAGGGATCACTGAATGGCTACACCTTC. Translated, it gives CASSLGGQGSLNGYTF.

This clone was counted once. The CDR3 region is CATSGGFNQPQHF. CDR3 sequence (DNA): TGTGCCACCAGTGGAGGCTTCAATCAGCCCCAGCATTTT. V usage is TRBV24-1 and J usage is TRBJ1-5; D is unclear. V was pared by 5 bases and J by 3 bases, with 7 bases between. In germline, CDR1 is KGHDR, CDR2 SFDVKD. The CDR3 has 13 residues.

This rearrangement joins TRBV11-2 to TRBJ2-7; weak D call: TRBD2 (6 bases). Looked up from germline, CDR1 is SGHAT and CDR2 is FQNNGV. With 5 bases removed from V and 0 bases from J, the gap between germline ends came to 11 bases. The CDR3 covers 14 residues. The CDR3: CASSGRGLSYEQYF. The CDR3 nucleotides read TGTGCCAGCAGCGGAAGGGGACTCTCCTACGAGCAGTACTTC.

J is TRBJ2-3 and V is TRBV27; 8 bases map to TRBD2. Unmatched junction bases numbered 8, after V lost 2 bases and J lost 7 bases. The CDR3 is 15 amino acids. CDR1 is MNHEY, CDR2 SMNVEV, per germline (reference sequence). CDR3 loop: CASSLGGRSGNTQYF. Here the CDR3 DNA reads TGTGCCAGCAGTTTAGGCGGGAGGTCTGGGAATACGCAGTATTTT.

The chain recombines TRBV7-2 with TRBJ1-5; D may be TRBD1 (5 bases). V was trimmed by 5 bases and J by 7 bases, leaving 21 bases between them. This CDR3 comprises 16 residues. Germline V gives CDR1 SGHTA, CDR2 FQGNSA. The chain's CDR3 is CASSPGRRMQGQPQHF. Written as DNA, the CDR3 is TGTGCCAGCAGCCCGGGGAGGAGGATGCAGGGACAGCCCCAGCATTTT.

In nucleotides, the CDR3 is TGCGCCAGCAGCTCCCAGGGGGCAAATGAAAAACTGTTTTTT. This translates into CASSSQGANEKLFF. The chain couples TRBV5-1 to TRBJ1-4, with TRBD1 identical over 8 bases. The CDR3 is 14 amino acids. Germline V gives CDR1 SGHRS, CDR2 YFSETQ. V was clipped by 3 bases and J by 5 bases; unmatched bases: 3. The full variable domain, its missing parts supplied by reference TRBV5-1 and TRBJ1-4, is KAGVTQTPRYLIKTRGQQVTLSCSPISGHRSVSWYQQTPGQGLQFLFEYFSETQRNKGNFPGRFSGRQFSNSRSEMNVSTLELGDSALYLCASSSQGANEKLFFGSGTQLSVL.

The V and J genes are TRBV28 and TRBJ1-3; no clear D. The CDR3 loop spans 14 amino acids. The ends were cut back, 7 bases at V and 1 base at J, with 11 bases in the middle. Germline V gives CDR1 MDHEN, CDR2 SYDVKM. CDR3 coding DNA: TGTGCCAGCATGAGGAGAGCGTCTGGAAACACCATATATTTT. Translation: CASMRRASGNTIYF. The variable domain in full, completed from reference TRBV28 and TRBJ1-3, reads DVKVTQSSRYLVKRTGEKVFLECVQDMDHENMFWYRQDPGLGLRLIYFSYDVKMKEKGDIPEGYSVSREKKERFSLILESASTNQTSMYLCASMRRASGNTIYFGEGSWLTVV.

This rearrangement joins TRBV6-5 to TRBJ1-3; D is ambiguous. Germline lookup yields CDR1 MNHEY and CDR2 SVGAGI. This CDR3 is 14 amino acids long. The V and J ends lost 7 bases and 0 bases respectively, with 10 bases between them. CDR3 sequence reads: CASTSANSGNTIYF. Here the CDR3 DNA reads TGTGCCAGCACCTCAGCGAACTCTGGAAACACCATATATTTT.

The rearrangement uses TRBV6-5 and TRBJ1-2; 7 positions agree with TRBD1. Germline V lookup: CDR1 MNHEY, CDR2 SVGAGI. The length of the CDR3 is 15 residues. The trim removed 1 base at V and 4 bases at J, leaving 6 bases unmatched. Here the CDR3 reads CASSYLGDRAYGYTF. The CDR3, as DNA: TGTGCCAGCAGTTACTTAGGAGACAGGGCCTATGGCTACACCTTC.

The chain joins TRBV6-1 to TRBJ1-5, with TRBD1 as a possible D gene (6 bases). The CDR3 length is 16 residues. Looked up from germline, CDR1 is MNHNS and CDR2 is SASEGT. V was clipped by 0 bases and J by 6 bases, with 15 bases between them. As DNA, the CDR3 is TGTGCCAGCAGTGAAGCTGGGGGGGCGATCGCTCAGCCCCAGCATTTT. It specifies CASSEAGGAIAQPQHF.

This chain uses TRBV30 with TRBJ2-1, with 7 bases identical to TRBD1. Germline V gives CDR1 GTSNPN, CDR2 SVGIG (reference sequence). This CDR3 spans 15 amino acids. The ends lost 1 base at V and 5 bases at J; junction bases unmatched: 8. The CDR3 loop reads CAWSAPGQTDNEQFF. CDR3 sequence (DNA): TGTGCCTGGAGTGCGCCGGGACAGACCGACAATGAGCAGTTCTTC.

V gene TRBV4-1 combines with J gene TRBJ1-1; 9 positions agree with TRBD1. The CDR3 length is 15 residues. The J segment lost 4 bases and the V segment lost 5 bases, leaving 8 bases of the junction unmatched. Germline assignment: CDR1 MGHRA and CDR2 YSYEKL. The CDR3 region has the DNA TGCGCCAGCAGCTCGCCGGGACAGGGACTCACTGAAGCTTTCTTT. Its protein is CASSSPGQGLTEAFF.

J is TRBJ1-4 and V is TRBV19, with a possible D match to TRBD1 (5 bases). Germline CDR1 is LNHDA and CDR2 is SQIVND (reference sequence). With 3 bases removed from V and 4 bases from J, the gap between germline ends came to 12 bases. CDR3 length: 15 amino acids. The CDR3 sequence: CASSIGGPLNEKLFF. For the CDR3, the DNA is TGTGCCAGTAGTATCGGGGGACCGCTTAATGAAAAACTGTTTTTT. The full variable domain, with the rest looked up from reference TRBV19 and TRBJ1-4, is DGGITQSPKYLFRKEGQNVTLSCEQNLNHDAMYWYRQDPGQGLRLIYYSQIVNDFQKGDIAEGYSVSREKKESFPLTVTSAQKNPTAFYLCASSIGGPLNEKLFFGSGTQLSVL.

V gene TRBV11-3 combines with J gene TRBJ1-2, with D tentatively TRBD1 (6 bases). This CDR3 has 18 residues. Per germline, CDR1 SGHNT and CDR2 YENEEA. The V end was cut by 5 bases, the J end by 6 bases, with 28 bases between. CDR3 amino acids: CASSPYAGEEERGHGYTF. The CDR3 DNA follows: TGTGCCAGCAGCCCCTACGCAGGGGAAGAGGAGAGAGGCCATGGCTACACCTTC.

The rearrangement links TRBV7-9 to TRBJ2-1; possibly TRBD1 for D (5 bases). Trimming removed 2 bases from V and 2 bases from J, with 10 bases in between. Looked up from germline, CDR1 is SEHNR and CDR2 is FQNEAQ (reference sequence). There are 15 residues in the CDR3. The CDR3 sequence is CASSLRGEAYNEQFF. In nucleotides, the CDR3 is TGTGCCAGCAGCTTAAGGGGCGAGGCCTACAATGAGCAGTTCTTC.

CDR3 residues: CASSFKPGGGSGNTIYF. DNA of the CDR3: TGTGCCAGCAGCTTCAAACCTGGGGGGGGATCTGGAAACACCATATATTTT. The chain links TRBV7-8 to TRBJ1-3, with D maybe TRBD1 (5 bases). Germline V gene data show CDR1 as SGHVS and CDR2 as FQNEAQ. The length of the CDR3 is 17 residues. The V end lost 3 bases, the J end lost 1 base, and 16 bases lay between the germline ends.

CDR3 sequence reads: CASSLGGQTYEQYF. CDR3 DNA sequence: TGTGCCAGCAGTTTAGGAGGACAGACCTACGAGCAGTACTTC. The chain couples TRBV28 to TRBJ2-7, with a tentative D call TRBD1 (6 bases). The CDR3 totals 14 residues. Germline V gives CDR1 MDHEN, CDR2 SYDVKM. The ends were cut back, 2 bases at V and 2 bases at J, with 10 bases in the middle.